A single sample is the source of the 18 T cell receptor beta chains below, sequenced in a study of cytomegalovirus exposure and HLA in healthy donors. Researchers ran the PCR with 60 Vbeta and 13 Jbeta primers. Sequencing used immunoSEQ multiplex PCR; TCRdb keeps in-frame clones, though not all of them. Altogether under 200,000 clones are present, around 84% being singletons, with the ten largest covering 1.5% to 2%. The sample comprised PBMCs. These receptors were collected from a woman between 18 and 29 years old in good health and CMV-seronegative.

V usage is TRBV28 and J usage is TRBJ2-5; 9 bases are a match to TRBD2. CDR3 length: 17 amino acids. After removal of 1 base from V and 5 bases from J, the junction contained 11 bases not matched to a gene. Germline V gene sequence: CDR1 MDHEN, CDR2 SYDVKM. The CDR3 DNA is TGTGCCAGCAGTTTATTGGGTCGGGCGGGAGGGAGGGAGACCCAGTACTTC. Translated, it gives CASSLLGRAGGRETQYF.

The CDR3 sequence is CASWRGGVDTQYF. CDR3 sequence (DNA): TGTGCCAGCTGGAGGGGGGGTGTCGATACGCAGTATTTT. The rearrangement joins TRBV7-9 to TRBJ2-3, with a tentative D call TRBD2 (7 bases). Trimming stripped 8 bases from V and 6 bases from J, with 15 bases between. Germline V gene data show CDR1 as SEHNR and CDR2 as FQNEAQ (reference sequence). The CDR3 length is 13 residues.

This clone was seen a single time. The rearrangement links TRBV19 to TRBJ1-2; the match to TRBD1 covers 8 bases. Trimming took 3 bases from V and 1 from J; bases not matched to a gene: 1. The CDR3 spans 14 residues. Per the germline V gene, CDR1 is LNHDA and CDR2 is SQIVND (reference sequence). CDR3 nucleotide sequence: TGTGCCAGTAGTATGGGGACAGGTAACTATGGCTACACCTTC. It yields the protein CASSMGTGNYGYTF.

The V and J genes are TRBV6-4 and TRBJ2-3; 9 nucleotides line up with TRBD2. Germline V gives CDR1 MRHNA, CDR2 SNTAGT. The CDR3 length is 16 residues. The V and J ends lost 2 bases and 1 base, in that order; junction bases with no gene match: 4. The CDR3 spells CASSDVAGGGTDTQYF. The CDR3 DNA follows: TGTGCCAGCAGTGACGTGGCGGGGGGGGGCACAGATACGCAGTATTTT.

The genes are TRBV27 and TRBJ2-5; D is perhaps TRBD1 (5 bases). The CDR3 runs to 13 residues. V was cut by 3 bases and J by 2 bases, with 7 bases left in between. Germline V gene data show CDR1 as MNHEY and CDR2 as SMNVEV (reference sequence). CDR3 DNA: TGTGCCAGCAGTTTGCAGGGACAAGAGACCCAGTACTTC. This translates into CASSLQGQETQYF.

The chain uses TRBV7-2 and TRBJ2-1; TRBD2 matches at 8 bases. Germline CDR1 and CDR2: SGHTA and FQGNSA. The ends lost 4 bases at V and 5 bases at J; junction bases unmatched: 10. The CDR3 is made up of 16 amino acids. The CDR3 sequence: CASSYTYSGDNNEQFF. The CDR3 coding sequence is TGTGCCAGCAGCTACACGTATAGCGGGGATAACAATGAGCAGTTCTTC.

The genes are TRBV30 and TRBJ1-1; 7 bases fit TRBD1. The V and J ends lost 1 base and 4 bases, in that order; junction bases with no gene match: 3. CDR1 is GTSNPN, CDR2 SVGIG, per germline (reference sequence). This CDR3 contains 13 residues. The CDR3 nucleotides read TGTGCCTGGAGTGCACAGGGGTCCACTGAAGCTTTCTTT. As protein: CAWSAQGSTEAFF.

The chain carries TRBV6-5 and TRBJ1-5; unclear D gene. V was cut by 4 bases and J by 4 bases, with 11 bases left in between. The CDR3 length is 14 residues. Germline V gene data show CDR1 as MNHEY and CDR2 as SVGAGI. The CDR3 DNA reads as TGTGCCAGCAGTTCGGACGGACTAAATCAGCCCCAGCATTTT. Amino acid sequence: CASSSDGLNQPQHF.

V gene TRBV19 combines with J gene TRBJ2-4; 9 bases are shared with TRBD2. From germline, CDR1 is LNHDA and CDR2 SQIVND (reference sequence). Trimming took 3 bases from V and 0 from J; bases not matched to a gene: 6. CDR3 size: 17 residues. CDR3 nucleotide sequence: TGTGCCAGTAGTATGAGCGTACTAGCGGGAGCCAAAAACATTCAGTACTTC. It codes for CASSMSVLAGAKNIQYF.

The chain combines TRBV27 with TRBJ2-5, with a tentative D call TRBD2 (6 bases). The J call is uncertain, as TRBJ2-7 better fits the DNA end. Germline V gene sequence: CDR1 MNHEY, CDR2 SMNVEV (reference sequence). The CDR3 has 17 amino acids. CDR3 sequence reads: CASSLLKTGGTSYEQYF. The CDR3, as DNA: TGTGCCAGCAGTTTATTGAAGACTGGCGGGACCTCCTACGAGCAGTACTTC.

J is TRBJ1-2 and V is TRBV2, with D uncertain. V was pared by 8 bases and J by 0 bases, with 7 bases between. CDR1 is SNHLY, CDR2 FYNNEI, per germline. The CDR3 totals 12 residues. This CDR3 is CASRQSNYGYTF. The DNA for the CDR3 is TGTGCCAGCCGCCAGTCTAACTATGGCTACACCTTC.

V gene TRBV19 combines with J gene TRBJ1-5; D is possibly TRBD1 (6 bases). V lost 5 bases to trimming and J lost 5 bases, with 22 bases between them. The CDR3 sequence is 17 residues long. From germline, CDR1 is LNHDA and CDR2 SQIVND (reference sequence). The CDR3 DNA is TGTGCCAGTAGTCCTTGGGGGGGGGCGGGGGTGGATCAGCCCCAGCATTTT. This sequence encodes CASSPWGGAGVDQPQHF.

The chain carries TRBV19 and TRBJ2-2, with 13 bases that match TRBD2. The length of the CDR3 is 18 residues. Germline trimming cut 5 bases from V and 2 bases from J; bases unmatched to any gene: 8. Germline CDR1 is LNHDA and CDR2 is SQIVND (reference sequence). The CDR3 region is CASSLRLAGGLNTGELFF. Here the CDR3 DNA reads TGTGCCAGTAGTTTAAGACTAGCGGGAGGACTTAACACCGGGGAGCTGTTTTTT.

This chain connects TRBV19 to TRBJ1-2; no reliable D call. V was shortened by 0 bases and J by 3 bases, with 11 bases between the two germline ends. Looked up from germline, CDR1 is LNHDA and CDR2 is SQIVND (reference sequence). This CDR3 spans 15 amino acids. The CDR3 region has the DNA TGTGCCAGTAGTATAGAATCGTACAGTGACTATGGCTACACCTTC. Encoded protein: CASSIESYSDYGYTF.

The chain employs TRBV6-1 and TRBJ1-1; D is perhaps TRBD1 (6 bases). Trimming left V 6 bases short and J 8 bases short, with 22 bases between. The CDR3 is 15 amino acids. CDR1 MNHNS and CDR2 SASEGT come from the germline V gene. CDR3 DNA sequence: TGTGCCAGCAGGTCCCTAACACAGGGAAACTTCGAAGCTTTCTTT. Its translation: CASRSLTQGNFEAFF.

The chain links TRBV25-1 to TRBJ2-2; a possible D gene is TRBD1 (5 bases). This CDR3 region has 16 residues. The germline V gene encodes CDR1 MGHDK and CDR2 SYGVNS. Trimming took off 2 bases at V and 1 base at J, with 11 bases between the two ends. CDR3 DNA: TGTGCCAGCAGTGAAATCGGGCAGGGGAACACCGGGGAGCTGTTTTTT. Encoded protein: CASSEIGQGNTGELFF.

This clone was detected once. The V and J genes are TRBV7-2 and TRBJ2-2; maybe TRBD2 (6 bases). This CDR3 has 16 residues. V gave up 4 bases and J gave up 4 bases, with 16 bases separating them. Germline lookup yields CDR1 SGHTA and CDR2 FQGNSA. The CDR3 sequence is CASSSRGLPPTGELFF. The CDR3 nucleotides read TGTGCCAGCAGCTCGCGGGGACTTCCCCCCACCGGGGAGCTGTTTTTT.

The chain recombines TRBV28 with TRBJ1-4; 7 positions agree with TRBD1. V lost 3 bases to trimming and J lost 7 bases; unmatched junction nucleotides: 8. Germline V gene data show CDR1 as MDHEN and CDR2 as SYDVKM. The CDR3 contains 15 residues. This CDR3 is CASSFPGGLLEKLFF. The CDR3, as DNA: TGTGCCAGCAGTTTCCCAGGGGGACTGCTTGAAAAACTGTTTTTT.